This T cell receptor (beta chain) was sequenced in a study of cytomegalovirus exposure and HLA in healthy donors. Study-wide background: Most genotyped donors, around four fifths of more than 300, had Caucasian-associated genetic ancestry.

The CDR3 contains 14 residues. Deletions cut 0 bases from V and 2 bases from J, with 8 bases between. Per germline, CDR1 SGHNT and CDR2 YYREEE (reference sequence). This PCR relied on a set of 60 Vbeta primers and 13 Jbeta primers. TCRdb's table, derived via immunoSEQ multiplex PCR, lists solely in-frame clones and lacks some. In the table there are about 110,000 clones, 73% of which are singletons. Comment on this clone: Its antigen remains unknown.

Study-level results: Most TCR sequences showed up rarely, but some public TCRs showed up in many donors.

This chain joins TRBV5-4 and TRBJ2-5, with D perhaps matching TRBD2 (6 bases). The sample taken for sequencing was PBMCs. This receptor was identified in a man in his forties in good health and CMV-seronegative. The DNA of the CDR3 is TGTGCCAGCAGCTTGGCGGGACTGCAAGAGACCCAGTACTTC. Translating it yields CASSLAGLQETQYF.